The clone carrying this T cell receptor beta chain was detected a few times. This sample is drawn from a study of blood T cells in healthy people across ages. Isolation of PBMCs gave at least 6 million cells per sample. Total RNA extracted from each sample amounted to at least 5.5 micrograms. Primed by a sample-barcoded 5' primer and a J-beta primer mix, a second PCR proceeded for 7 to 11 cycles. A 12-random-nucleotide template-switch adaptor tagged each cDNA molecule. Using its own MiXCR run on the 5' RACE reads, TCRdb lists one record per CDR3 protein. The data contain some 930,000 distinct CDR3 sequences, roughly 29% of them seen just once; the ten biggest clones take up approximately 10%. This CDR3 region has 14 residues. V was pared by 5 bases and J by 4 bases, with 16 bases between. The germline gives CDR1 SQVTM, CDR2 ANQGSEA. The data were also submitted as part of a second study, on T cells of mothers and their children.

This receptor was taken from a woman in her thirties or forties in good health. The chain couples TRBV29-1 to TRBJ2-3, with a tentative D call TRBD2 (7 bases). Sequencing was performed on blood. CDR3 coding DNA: TGCAGCGTTCGGGGGCGGGGGCAGCCAGATACGCAGTATTTT. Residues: CSVRGRGQPDTQYF.